The clone carrying this TCR beta chain was recorded at least ten times. What it binds is unknown. TCR beta CDR3 sequences were amplified from RNA transcripts. Researchers ran a first-round RT-PCR on the TCR CDR3 using the HTBI primer set. MiXCR, run by TCRdb on the multiplex PCR reads, gives a single entry per CDR3 protein. This table has hundreds of thousands of distinct CDR3 sequences, about 14% appearing once. This record comes from a study of T cells in Graves' hyperthyroidism and ophthalmopathy. General study findings and limits: Most clonotypes that expanded in the thyroid above 0.001 also showed up in blood. Ophthalmopathy was separated from stable hyperthyroidism by a 13 V-J model.

The V gene lost 2 bases and the J gene lost 4 bases, with 11 bases spanning the gap. This CDR3 is 14 amino acids long. CDR1 is LGHDT and CDR2 is YNNKEL in the germline V gene (reference sequence). This chain links TRBV3-1 with TRBJ1-2; weak D call: TRBD1 (6 bases). The sequence came from a middle-aged woman with Graves' hyperthyroidism. The material sequenced was blood. The CDR3 is CASSQNRVAYGYTF. CDR3 in DNA: TGTGCCAGCAGCCAAAACAGGGTCGCCTATGGCTACACCTTC.